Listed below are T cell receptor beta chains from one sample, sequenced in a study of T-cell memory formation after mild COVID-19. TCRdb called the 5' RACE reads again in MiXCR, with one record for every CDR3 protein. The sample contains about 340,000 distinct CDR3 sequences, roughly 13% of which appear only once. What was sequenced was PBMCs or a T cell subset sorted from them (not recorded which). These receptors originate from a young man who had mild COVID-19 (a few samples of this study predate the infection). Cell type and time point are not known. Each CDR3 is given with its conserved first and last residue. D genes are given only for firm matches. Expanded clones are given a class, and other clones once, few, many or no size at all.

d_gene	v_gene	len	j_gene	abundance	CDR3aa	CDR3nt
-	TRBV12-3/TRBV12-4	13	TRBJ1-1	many	CASSLQGDTEAFF	TGTGCCAGCAGTTTACAGGGCGACACTGAAGCTTTCTTT
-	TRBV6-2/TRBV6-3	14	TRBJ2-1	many	CASSYLDSPSEQFF	TGTGCCAGCAGTTACCTGGACTCTCCCAGTGAGCAGTTCTTC
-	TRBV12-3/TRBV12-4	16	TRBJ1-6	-	CASRDRKSSYNSPLHF	TGTGCCAGCAGGGACAGAAAGAGCTCCTATAATTCACCCCTCCACTTT
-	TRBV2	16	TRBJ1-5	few	CASSEAPGTANQPQHF	TGTGCCAGCAGTGAAGCCCCAGGGACCGCTAATCAGCCCCAGCATTTT
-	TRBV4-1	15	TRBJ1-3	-	CASTQGIGAGNTIYF	TGCGCCAGCACCCAAGGAATCGGGGCTGGAAACACCATATATTTT
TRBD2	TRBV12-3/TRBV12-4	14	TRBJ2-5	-	CASNLAGLQETQYF	TGTGCCAGCAACCTAGCGGGCCTCCAAGAGACCCAGTACTTC
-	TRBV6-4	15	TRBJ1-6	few	CASSVLGAGNSPLHF	TGTGCCAGCAGTGTACTGGGGGCCGGTAATTCACCCCTCCACTTT
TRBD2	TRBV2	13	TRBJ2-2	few	CASGLAGTGELFF	TGTGCCAGCGGACTAGCGGGCACCGGGGAGCTGTTTTTT
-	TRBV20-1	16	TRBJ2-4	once	CSARDGDDGAKNIQYF	TGCAGTGCTAGAGACGGGGACGACGGGGCCAAAAACATTCAGTACTTC
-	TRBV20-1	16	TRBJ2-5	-	CSARDPQGWYQETQYF	TGCAGTGCTAGAGATCCCCAGGGGTGGTACCAAGAGACCCAGTACTTC
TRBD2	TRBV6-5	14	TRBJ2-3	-	CASSQGLAADTQYF	TGTGCCAGCAGTCAAGGACTAGCCGCAGATACGCAGTATTTT
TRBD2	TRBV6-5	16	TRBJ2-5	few	CASSYLLAGYQETQYF	TGTGCCAGCAGTTACCTACTAGCGGGGTACCAAGAGACCCAGTACTTC
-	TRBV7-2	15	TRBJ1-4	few	CASSLEVDWGGKLFF	TGTGCCAGCAGCTTAGAGGTGGATTGGGGGGGGAAACTGTTTTTT
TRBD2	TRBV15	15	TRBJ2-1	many	CATSRDAGGYNEQFF	TGTGCCACCAGCAGAGATGCGGGGGGGTACAATGAGCAGTTCTTC
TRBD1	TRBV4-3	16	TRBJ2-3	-	CASSQDRDRGTDTQYF	TGCGCCAGCAGCCAAGACCGGGACAGGGGCACAGATACGCAGTATTTT
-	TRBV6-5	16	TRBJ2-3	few	CASRPFPGDTGDTQYF	TGTGCCAGCAGGCCCTTCCCGGGGGACACAGGAGATACGCAGTATTTT
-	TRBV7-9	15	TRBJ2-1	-	CASTLGGYSYNEQFF	TGTGCCAGCACACTCGGGGGCTACTCCTACAATGAGCAGTTCTTC
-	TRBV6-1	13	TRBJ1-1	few	CASSRGADTEAFF	TGTGCCAGCAGCCGGGGAGCGGACACTGAAGCTTTCTTT
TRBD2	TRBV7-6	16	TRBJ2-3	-	CASSLEASGGTDTQYF	TGTGCCAGCAGCTTAGAGGCTAGCGGGGGGACAGATACGCAGTATTTT
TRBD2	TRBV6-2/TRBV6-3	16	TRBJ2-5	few	CASSTGTSMAQETQYF	TGTGCCAGCAGTACCGGGACTAGCATGGCACAAGAGACCCAGTACTTC